The rows below give T cell receptor beta chains drawn from one sample of a study of monozygotic twins with inflammatory bowel disease. TCRdb re-called the 5' RACE reads, yielding one record per CDR3 amino acid sequence without DNA. The sample yields 440,000 or so distinct CDR3 sequences, of which the top ten take up 2% to 3%. Sample: blood. These receptors all stem from a human donor with ulcerative colitis or Crohn's disease, or a healthy co-twin of an affected twin (not recorded which). Each CDR3 is given with its conserved first and last residue.

V gene	J gene	CDR3 protein
TRBV6-9	TRBJ2-7	CASSSETGTGSYEQYF
TRBV5-5	TRBJ2-1	CASSLGVRVDEQFF
TRBV5-1	TRBJ2-1	CASSLARGRTYNEQFF
TRBV27	TRBJ2-7	CASSLSKDYEQYF
TRBV7-2	TRBJ1-2	CASSLGTGAAFTF
TRBV20-1	TRBJ2-5	CSAPGTSGSPARGETQYF
TRBV6-2/TRBV6-3	TRBJ2-6	CASSYVPSRVGGANVLTF
TRBV28	TRBJ1-6	CASSHGQVHNSPLHF
TRBV5-1	TRBJ2-1	CASRLTSGGSSMNEQFF
TRBV7-2	TRBJ2-3	CASFLGVGGTDTQYF
TRBV4-1	TRBJ1-1	CASSLPGQIEAFF
TRBV20-1	TRBJ2-7	CSASYRGSYEQYF
TRBV4-1	TRBJ1-1	CASSHSAGWAFF
TRBV3-1	TRBJ1-1	CASSQEPGSEAFF
TRBV10-2	TRBJ2-7	CASSVGQGYYEQYF
TRBV5-1	TRBJ1-1	CASSLAPTGLEAFF
TRBV12-3/TRBV12-4	TRBJ2-2	CASQIAGDTGELFF
TRBV27	TRBJ2-2	CASSFEGAGYTGELFF
TRBV18	TRBJ1-1	CASSPGGAEAFF
TRBV28	TRBJ2-2	CASSFDRGPTGELFF
TRBV12-3/TRBV12-4	TRBJ2-3	CATLVRTSGRINTQYF
TRBV7-2	TRBJ2-2	CASSQETGATNTGELFF
TRBV20-1	TRBJ1-5	CSARGRGAQPQHF
TRBV5-1	TRBJ1-4	CASSTDGNEKLFF
TRBV5-1	TRBJ2-5	CASSLNVETQYF
TRBV30	TRBJ1-5	CAWGPLGLSNQPQHF
TRBV5-1	TRBJ2-2	CACSLVGSTGELFF
TRBV7-8	TRBJ2-2	CASSPRDSSSGELFF
TRBV5-6	TRBJ1-2	CASSLVQSPKRKNYLYGYTF
TRBV5-1	TRBJ2-1	CASSLGGQGVTYNEQFF
TRBV7-9	TRBJ1-5	CASSLGSGQPQHF
TRBV3-1	TRBJ2-2	CASRQLAQGTTGELFF
TRBV14	TRBJ1-1	CASSPQLNTEAFF
TRBV12-3/TRBV12-4	TRBJ2-3	CASSLASGADTQYF
TRBV5-1	TRBJ2-7	CASSLDPSLGEQYF
TRBV3-1	TRBJ2-5	CASSQVVPGLAGGGETQYF
TRBV5-1	TRBJ1-2	CASSLASNRGLSDYGYTF
TRBV6-6	TRBJ2-1	CASSYSQGVNEQFF
TRBV5-4	TRBJ2-1	CASSSPGSSYEQFF
TRBV5-1	TRBJ2-5	CASSVGQGAQETQYF
TRBV5-1	TRBJ2-2	CASSLAVVTYGRSNTGELFF
TRBV7-2	TRBJ2-5	CASSSPQETQYF
TRBV20-1	TRBJ2-7	CSAEGRNPSYEQYF
TRBV27	TRBJ2-7	CASSSSTGHSYEQYF
TRBV5-1	TRBJ1-2	CASSTGQEHYGYTF
TRBV4-3	TRBJ1-4	CASSHRQGLNEKLFF
TRBV2	TRBJ2-3	CATRAEERREGPTDTQYF
TRBV3-1	TRBJ2-3	CASSQSIPSTDTQYF
TRBV6-1	TRBJ2-3	CASREGQGKSDTQYF
TRBV20-1	TRBJ2-1	CSAPWGLASTLNEQFF
TRBV5-6	TRBJ1-6	CASSQGIRNNSPLHF